This note documents a single T cell receptor beta chain sequence. TCRdb's copy holds only in-frame clones and misses some; the assay was immunoSEQ multiplex PCR. Of 190,000 or so clones in the sample, 85% were seen once. Everyone who took part was 18 to 89 years old, and they came from about 23 US areas. Membership in each cohort depended on participant-reported clinical history. This sample stems from a study of blood T cell repertoires in COVID-19. For the study at large: Spain, Italy and the United States supplied samples that represented acute and convalescent COVID-19.

Specimen: PBMCs or T cells enriched from blood (not recorded which). The clonotype was recovered from a man between 35 and 55 years old who had recovered from COVID-19.

CDR3 residues: CAGSDRPEKTQYF. DNA for the CDR3: TGCGCCGGATCGGACAGGCCGGAGAAGACCCAGTACTTC. This chain uses TRBV5-1 with TRBJ2-5; 7 positions match TRBD1. The CDR3 is 13 residues long. J lost 6 bases, V lost 10 bases, and 12 bases had no gene match. The V gene's germline CDR1 is SGHRS and CDR2 YFSETQ.